The 29 T cell receptor beta chains below come from one sample, sequenced in a study of technical replicates of blood from four donors. The assay was immunoSEQ multiplex PCR, and TCRdb's table has in-frame clones only and misses some. The sample carries 80,000 to 100,000 clones, under 95% recorded once. The sequenced material came from T cells isolated from PBMCs. The receptors shown here come from a human donor in good health.

This rearrangement joins TRBV9 to TRBJ2-1; D might be TRBD2 (6 bases). Trimming pared 0 bases from V and 5 bases from J, leaving 12 bases between. Looked up from germline, CDR1 is SGDLS and CDR2 is YYNGEE. The CDR3 covers 15 residues. This CDR3 is CASSVVSGLDNEQFF. CDR3 nucleotides: TGTGCCAGCAGCGTAGTGAGCGGGCTCGACAATGAGCAGTTCTTC.

This clone has a single count. The gene calls are TRBV7-8 and TRBJ2-1, with TRBD2 as a possible D gene (6 bases). V shed 4 bases and J shed 8 bases, with 9 bases lying between them. The CDR3 has 12 residues. Germline V gene data show CDR1 as SGHVS and CDR2 as FQNEAQ. CDR3 region: CASSSGLYEQFF. The CDR3 region has the DNA TGTGCCAGCAGCTCGGGACTTTATGAGCAGTTCTTC.

The genes are TRBV11-3 and TRBJ2-2; D not certain. The CDR3 sequence is 13 residues long. V shed 2 bases and J shed 4 bases, with 5 bases lying between them. The germline gives CDR1 SGHNT, CDR2 YENEEA. The CDR3 bases are TGTGCCAGCAGCTTACTCCGCACCGGGGAGCTGTTTTTT. Amino acids: CASSLLRTGELFF.

V is TRBV2 and J is TRBJ2-5; 14 bases match TRBD2. CDR3 size: 17 residues. Per the germline V gene, CDR1 is SNHLY and CDR2 is FYNNEI. V lost 4 bases and J lost 2; bases outside the gene matches: 6. The CDR3 region has the DNA TGTGCCAGCAGTGGACTAGCGGGGGGGCCAGGGCAAGAGACCCAGTACTTC. Protein product: CASSGLAGGPGQETQYF.

The V gene is TRBV19, the J gene TRBJ2-2; maybe TRBD1 (6 bases). The CDR3 has 14 amino acids. Trimming shortened V by 9 bases and J by 7 bases, and 18 bases separated the two germline ends. Per germline, CDR1 LNHDA and CDR2 SQIVND (reference sequence). Written as DNA, the CDR3 is TGTGCCAGCAATACTAGGGGGATGATCGGGGAGCTGTTTTTT. Its protein product is CASNTRGMIGELFF. Filled out from reference TRBV19 and TRBJ2-2, the complete variable domain reads DGGITQSPKYLFRKEGQNVTLSCEQNLNHDAMYWYRQDPGQGLRLIYYSQIVNDFQKGDIAEGYSVSREKKESFPLTVTSAQKNPTAFYLCASNTRGMIGELFFGEGSRLTVL.

The chain combines TRBV27 with TRBJ1-2, with D possibly TRBD1 on 5 matching bases. The CDR3 runs to 12 residues. Trimming pared 6 bases from V and 4 bases from J, leaving 9 bases between. From germline, CDR1 is MNHEY and CDR2 SMNVEV (reference sequence). In DNA form, the CDR3 reads TGTGCCAGCAGCCCCGGGGGCTATGGCTACACCTTC. Protein product: CASSPGGYGYTF.

V gene TRBV5-1 combines with J gene TRBJ2-7, with 8 bases fitting TRBD1. V shed 0 bases, J shed 3 bases, and the junction held 8 bases outside the gene matches. The CDR3 contains 16 residues. CDR1 and CDR2 (germline): SGHRS, YFSETQ. CDR3 sequence reads: CASSLGADREVYEQYF. The CDR3 bases are TGCGCCAGCAGCTTGGGAGCGGACAGGGAGGTCTACGAGCAGTACTTC.

The rearrangement links TRBV6-6 to TRBJ1-5; the D gene is possibly TRBD1 (6 bases). The V gene's germline CDR1 is MNHNY and CDR2 SVGAGI (reference sequence). The CDR3 is 15 residues long. The V and J ends lost 4 bases and 4 bases respectively, with 14 bases between them. In nucleotides, the CDR3 is TGTGCCAGCAGTTCCCACAGGGAGTGGAATCAGCCCCAGCATTTT. Protein product: CASSSHREWNQPQHF.

V and J are TRBV9 and TRBJ1-1, with D uncertain. The CDR3 is made up of 18 amino acids. The V end was cut by 1 base, the J end by 4 bases, with 23 bases between. Looked up from germline, CDR1 is SGDLS and CDR2 is YYNGEE. The CDR3 region has the DNA TGTGCCAGCAGCGTAACGTCCTTCCCGGGAGAAGGTGGCACTGAAGCTTTCTTT. This codes for CASSVTSFPGEGGTEAFF.

The chain employs TRBV4-1 and TRBJ2-7; possibly TRBD1 for D (5 bases). From germline, CDR1 is MGHRA and CDR2 YSYEKL. CDR3 size: 15 residues. Trimming pared 4 bases from V and 4 bases from J, leaving 17 bases between. The CDR3 is CASSPQQGLRYEQYF. The CDR3, as DNA: TGCGCCAGCAGCCCACAGCAGGGCCTCAGGTACGAGCAGTACTTC.

V usage is TRBV29-1 and J usage is TRBJ1-2; 10 nucleotides agree with TRBD1. J gave up 5 bases and V 6 bases, and 9 bases lay outside the gene matches. Germline assignment: CDR1 SQVTM and CDR2 ANQGSEA. This CDR3 comprises 14 residues. The CDR3 DNA reads as TGCAGCGTCCCCGGGACAGGGGTTGGGTATGGCTACACCTTC. It codes for CSVPGTGVGYGYTF.

The chain carries TRBV7-3 and TRBJ1-4; D is perhaps TRBD1 (6 bases). Trimming cost V 5 bases and J 5 bases, with 15 bases left between them. Germline V gene data show CDR1 as SGHTA and CDR2 as FQGTGA. The CDR3 is made up of 15 amino acids. The CDR3 loop reads CASSPGQILNEKLFF. For the CDR3, the DNA is TGTGCCAGCAGCCCTGGACAGATTTTAAATGAAAAACTGTTTTTT. Full variable domain (rest looked up from reference TRBV7-3 and TRBJ1-4): GAGVSQTPSNKVTEKGKYVELRCDPISGHTALYWYRQSLGQGPEFLIYFQGTGAADDSGLPNDRFFAVRPEGSVSTLKIQRTERGDSAVYLCASSPGQILNEKLFFGSGTQLSVL.

This rearrangement joins TRBV29-1 to TRBJ2-1, with D tentatively TRBD2 (6 bases). Per germline, CDR1 SQVTM and CDR2 ANQGSEA. This CDR3 is 13 amino acids long. Deletions cut 4 bases from V and 1 base from J, with 8 bases between. The CDR3 bases are TGCAGCGTTGGGGCGGGGTCCTACAATGAGCAGTTCTTC. This gives the protein CSVGAGSYNEQFF.

This clone was seen only once. V is TRBV13 and J is TRBJ2-5, with 8 nucleotides matching TRBD2. With V trimmed by 5 bases and J by 4 bases, 12 bases remained unmatched. Germline V gives CDR1 PRHDT, CDR2 FYEKMQ (reference sequence). The CDR3 consists of 16 residues. CDR3 sequence (DNA): TGTGCCAGCAGCCTTCTGGGAGCGGGGGCGGGAGAGACCCAGTACTTC. Residues: CASSLLGAGAGETQYF.

DNA of the CDR3: TGCGCCAGCAGCCACCCGAGCGTAACGGGACTAACCCAGTACTTC. Residues: CASSHPSVTGLTQYF. The genes are TRBV4-1 and TRBJ2-5, with 7 bases lining up with TRBD2. CDR1 MGHRA and CDR2 YSYEKL come from the germline V gene. V trimming: 3 bases; J trimming: 8 bases; junction bases outside the gene matches: 12. The CDR3 consists of 15 residues.

The chain joins TRBV9 to TRBJ2-1, with TRBD1 matching over 7 bases. The junction had 6 bases not matched to a gene; V was cut back by 4 bases and J by 2 bases. Germline CDR1 is SGDLS and CDR2 is YYNGEE. This CDR3 spans 15 amino acids. The CDR3 region has the DNA TGTGCCAGCAGCCCTAGGGGGCAAACCTACAATGAGCAGTTCTTC. Protein: CASSPRGQTYNEQFF.

This clone was found a few times. The chain couples TRBV27 to TRBJ1-1; D is uncertain. Trimming took off 6 bases at V and 6 bases at J, with 20 bases between the two ends. Germline CDR1 and CDR2: MNHEY and SMNVEV (reference sequence). CDR3 length: 15 amino acids. The CDR3 nucleotides are TGTGCCAGCAGCCCCTCTTCCGGGTTTGATGCTGAAGCTTTCTTT. This sequence encodes CASSPSSGFDAEAFF.

J is TRBJ2-4 and V is TRBV15; 9 bases map to TRBD1. This CDR3 spans 17 amino acids. V was clipped by 1 base and J by 1 base; unmatched bases: 5. Germline lookup yields CDR1 LNHNV and CDR2 YYDKDF (reference sequence). The CDR3 DNA reads TGTGCCACCAGCAGAGTTACAGGGGGCGTCGCCAAAAACATTCAGTACTTC. Protein sequence: CATSRVTGGVAKNIQYF.

The genes are TRBV6-6 and TRBJ2-5; 11 bases fit TRBD2. The germline V gene encodes CDR1 MNHNY and CDR2 SVGAGI (reference sequence). The length of the CDR3 is 16 residues. The V and J ends lost 6 bases and 5 bases, in that order; junction bases with no gene match: 11. The CDR3 coding sequence is TGTGCCAGCAGGTGGGGTAGCGGGAGGGCCAGGGAGACCCAGTACTTC. Amino acid sequence: CASRWGSGRARETQYF.

The chain joins TRBV6-5 to TRBJ2-7; D perhaps matches TRBD1 (5 bases). Germline loops: CDR1 MNHEY, CDR2 SVGAGI. This CDR3 comprises 14 residues. V gave up 5 bases and J gave up 3 bases, with 14 bases separating them. The CDR3, as DNA: TGTGCCAGCAGTCAAGACAGACACCTCTACGAGCAGTACTTC. Its protein is CASSQDRHLYEQYF.

J is TRBJ1-5 and V is TRBV5-1, with D perhaps TRBD1 (5 bases). This CDR3 spans 16 amino acids. Trimming cost V 0 bases and J 5 bases, with 15 bases left between them. Germline V gene sequence: CDR1 SGHRS, CDR2 YFSETQ. The CDR3 DNA is TGCGCCAGCAGCTTGGAGGGCCTAGGGACTCATCAGCCCCAGCATTTT. It codes for CASSLEGLGTHQPQHF.

The rearrangement uses TRBV5-1 and TRBJ2-7; 8 nucleotides line up with TRBD2. CDR3 length: 18 residues. The germline V gene encodes CDR1 SGHRS and CDR2 YFSETQ. The V segment lost 0 bases and the J segment 1 base; nucleotides outside the gene matches: 12. The CDR3 DNA reads as TGCGCCAGCAGCTTGGCCGTAATGGACACTAGCGGATCCTACGAGCAGTACTTC. It translates to CASSLAVMDTSGSYEQYF.

This chain links TRBV7-3 with TRBJ1-4; no clear D. CDR1 SGHTA and CDR2 FQGTGA come from the germline V gene. This CDR3 contains 13 residues. The germline V and J ends were trimmed by 2 bases and 8 bases, with 9 bases remaining between them. The CDR3 DNA is TGTGCCAGCAGCTTACACATGTGGGAAAAACTGTTTTTT. It encodes CASSLHMWEKLFF.

The CDR3 loop is CASSFWASTDTQYF. Here the CDR3 DNA reads TGTGCCAGCAGCTTTTGGGCTAGCACAGATACGCAGTATTTT. V usage is TRBV7-2 and J usage is TRBJ2-3; D remains ambiguous. In germline, CDR1 is SGHTA, CDR2 FQGNSA. This CDR3 contains 14 residues. Trimming pared 3 bases from V and 0 bases from J, leaving 7 bases between.

The chain carries TRBV5-1 and TRBJ2-6; 7 bases line up with TRBD1. CDR3 length equals 21 residues. V gave up 5 bases and J gave up 0 bases; unmatched junction bases: 20. In germline, CDR1 is SGHRS, CDR2 YFSETQ. DNA for the CDR3: TGCGCCAGCAGTTACCTACTCGAGACAGGGCTTGATGCCTCTGGGGCCAACGTCCTGACTTTC. Translation: CASSYLLETGLDASGANVLTF.

The chain recombines TRBV4-1 with TRBJ1-4; D is undetermined. The V and J ends lost 5 bases and 7 bases respectively, with 11 bases between them. Germline CDR1 and CDR2: MGHRA and YSYEKL. CDR3 length: 13 amino acids. This CDR3 reads CASSSIYGEKLFF. CDR3 nucleotides: TGCGCCAGCAGCTCAATATACGGTGAAAAACTGTTTTTT.

The rearrangement joins TRBV9 to TRBJ1-4; 9 bases fit TRBD1. CDR1 is SGDLS, CDR2 YYNGEE, per germline. V trimming: 4 bases; J trimming: 6 bases; junction bases outside the gene matches: 4. CDR3 length: 14 amino acids. The CDR3 DNA is TGTGCCAGCAGCCCAAGGACAGGGGATGAAAAACTGTTTTTT. It translates to CASSPRTGDEKLFF.

V gene TRBV6-1 combines with J gene TRBJ1-3; possibly TRBD1 for D (5 bases). The CDR3 is 15 residues long. Trimming cost V 11 bases and J 3 bases, with 20 bases left between them. In germline, CDR1 is MNHNS, CDR2 SASEGT. The CDR3 DNA reads TGTGCCGGCGGGGCGGCCTCCCGGTTTGGAAACACCATATATTTT. It specifies CAGGAASRFGNTIYF.

The rearrangement links TRBV11-2 to TRBJ2-6; maybe TRBD1 (6 bases). The CDR3 spans 19 residues. V was shortened by 2 bases and J by 0 bases, with 17 bases between the two germline ends. Germline assignment: CDR1 SGHAT and CDR2 FQNNGV. The CDR3 reads CASSLRRGINYSGANVLTF. CDR3 coding DNA: TGTGCCAGCAGCTTACGAAGGGGGATAAACTACTCTGGGGCCAACGTCCTGACTTTC. Full variable domain (rest looked up from reference TRBV11-2 and TRBJ2-6): EAGVAQSPRYKIIEKRQSVAFWCNPISGHATLYWYQQILGQGPKLLIQFQNNGVVDDSQLPKDRFSAERLKGVDSTLKIQPAKLEDSAVYLCASSLRRGINYSGANVLTFGAGSRLTVL.